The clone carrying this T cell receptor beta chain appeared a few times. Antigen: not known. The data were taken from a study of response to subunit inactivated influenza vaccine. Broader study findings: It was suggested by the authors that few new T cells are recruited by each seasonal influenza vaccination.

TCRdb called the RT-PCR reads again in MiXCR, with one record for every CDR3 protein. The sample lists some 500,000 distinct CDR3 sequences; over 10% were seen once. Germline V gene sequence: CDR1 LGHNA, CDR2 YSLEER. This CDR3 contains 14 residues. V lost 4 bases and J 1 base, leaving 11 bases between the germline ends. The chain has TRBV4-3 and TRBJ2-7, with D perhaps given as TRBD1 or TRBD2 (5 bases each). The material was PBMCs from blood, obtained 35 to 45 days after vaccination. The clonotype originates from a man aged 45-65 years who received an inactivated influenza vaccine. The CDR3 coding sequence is TGCGCCAGCAGCCTATGGGACGGTTCCTACGAGCAGTACTTC. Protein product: CASSLWDGSYEQYF.